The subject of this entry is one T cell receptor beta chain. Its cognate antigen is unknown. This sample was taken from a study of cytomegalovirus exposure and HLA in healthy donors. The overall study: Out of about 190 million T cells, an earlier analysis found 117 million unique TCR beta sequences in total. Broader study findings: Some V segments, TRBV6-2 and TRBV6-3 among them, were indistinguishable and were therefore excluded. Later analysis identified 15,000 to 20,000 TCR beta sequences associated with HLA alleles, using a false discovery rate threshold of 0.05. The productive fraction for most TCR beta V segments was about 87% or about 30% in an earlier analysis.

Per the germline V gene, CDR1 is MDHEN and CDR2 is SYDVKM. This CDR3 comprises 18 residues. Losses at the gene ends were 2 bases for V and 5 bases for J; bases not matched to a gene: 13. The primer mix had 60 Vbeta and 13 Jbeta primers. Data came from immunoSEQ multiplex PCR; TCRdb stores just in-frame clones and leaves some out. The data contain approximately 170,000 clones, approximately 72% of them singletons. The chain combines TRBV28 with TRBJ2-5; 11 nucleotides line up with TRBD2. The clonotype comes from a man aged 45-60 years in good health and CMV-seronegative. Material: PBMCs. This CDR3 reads CASSLLGSLAGGSETQYF. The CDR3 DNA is TGTGCCAGCAGTTTACTCGGAAGTTTAGCGGGGGGGAGTGAGACCCAGTACTTC.